This T cell receptor (beta chain) was recorded in a study of cytomegalovirus exposure and HLA in healthy donors. Notes on the study in general: Usually a TCR sequence was rare, but some public TCRs were found in many donors. Presence/absence analyses took donor sequencing depth as roughly uniform.

Vbeta (60) and Jbeta (13) primers were used in the PCR. Libraries were prepared by immunoSEQ multiplex PCR; TCRdb keeps only in-frame clonotypes and omits some of them. The data hold under 130,000 clones, with nearly 15% observed a single time. Remarks on this clone: Antigen specificity is unknown.

V lost 3 bases and J lost 1, with 13 bases in between. Germline V gene lookup returns CDR1 SGHRS and CDR2 YFSETQ. The CDR3 has 15 amino acids. This TCR was recovered from a female donor in good health and CMV-seronegative. Sequencing input: PBMCs. The V call is TRBV5-1, the J call TRBJ1-2, with a possible D match to TRBD1 (6 bases). The CDR3 nucleotides are TGCGCCAGCAGCTATACAGGGTCTGATAACTATGGCTACACCTTC. It specifies CASSYTGSDNYGYTF.